This passage covers 18 T cell receptor beta chains from one sample sequenced in a study of cytomegalovirus exposure and HLA in healthy donors. Sequenced by immunoSEQ multiplex PCR; TCRdb stores in-frame clones only, minus some. The top ten hold roughly 2.8% of the sample, which has 170,000 or so clones, roughly four fifths seen once. Material: PBMCs. The receptors were gathered from a young woman in good health and CMV-seropositive.

The rearrangement links TRBV5-4 to TRBJ2-5; D might be TRBD2 (5 bases). V lost 9 bases and J lost 5, with 14 bases in between. CDR1 is SGHNT, CDR2 YYREEE, per germline (reference sequence). This CDR3 region has 12 residues. CDR3 sequence reads: CATRGSGETQYF. As DNA, the CDR3 is TGTGCCACCCGAGGGTCCGGTGAGACCCAGTACTTC.

Here the CDR3 reads CASSELENTDTQYF. Here the CDR3 DNA reads TGTGCCAGCAGTGAACTTGAGAACACAGATACGCAGTATTTT. The chain combines TRBV2 with TRBJ2-3, with no clear D. V was pared by 2 bases and J by 2 bases, with 8 bases between. The germline CDR1 and CDR2 sequences are SNHLY and FYNNEI. CDR3 size: 14 residues.

The sample holds one count of this clone. V usage is TRBV2 and J usage is TRBJ2-3; 7 bases are a match to TRBD1. Germline CDR1 SNHLY, CDR2 FYNNEI. The CDR3 is 15 amino acids. J was trimmed by 0 bases and V by 6 bases; bases with no gene match: 6. This CDR3 reads CASRDRTQSTDTQYF. DNA of the CDR3: TGTGCCAGCAGGGACAGGACCCAAAGCACAGATACGCAGTATTTT.

The rearrangement links TRBV19 to TRBJ1-3; D is unclear. The CDR3 contains 14 residues. Germline CDR1 and CDR2: LNHDA and SQIVND (reference sequence). Trimming removed 7 bases at V and 0 bases at J, with 10 bases between. The CDR3 DNA is TGTGCCAGTACGCACGGGAGCTCTGGAAACACCATATATTTT. This sequence encodes CASTHGSSGNTIYF. Based on the CDR3 plus reference TRBV19 and TRBJ1-3, the full variable domain is DGGITQSPKYLFRKEGQNVTLSCEQNLNHDAMYWYRQDPGQGLRLIYYSQIVNDFQKGDIAEGYSVSREKKESFPLTVTSAQKNPTAFYLCASTHGSSGNTIYFGEGSWLTVV.

The chain combines TRBV4-3 with TRBJ1-2; D is possibly TRBD1 (5 bases). Germline CDR1 is LGHNA and CDR2 is YSLEER. The V end was cut by 6 bases, the J end by 4 bases, with 12 bases between. The CDR3 runs to 13 residues. The CDR3 reads CASSPGPGYGYTF. CDR3 coding DNA: TGCGCCAGCAGTCCAGGGCCGGGCTATGGCTACACCTTC.

As concerns this clone: Other DNA sequences in the same sample also yield this CDR3. The CDR3 reads CASSEARGNYGYTF. The CDR3 coding sequence is TGTGCCAGCAGTGAAGCGCGGGGGAACTATGGCTACACCTTC. The chain uses TRBV6-1 and TRBJ1-2; D may be TRBD1 (5 bases). The V end was cut by 0 bases, the J end by 2 bases, with 7 bases between. The CDR3 totals 14 residues. From germline, CDR1 is MNHNS and CDR2 SASEGT.

This chain links TRBV4-1 with TRBJ2-7; D is uncertain. CDR1 is MGHRA and CDR2 is YSYEKL in the germline V gene. The CDR3 totals 14 residues. The V end lost 8 bases, the J end lost 4 bases, and 18 bases lay between the germline ends. The CDR3 nucleotides read TGCGCCAGCTCTACGATGGTCACCACTTACGAGCAGTACTTC. Its protein product is CASSTMVTTYEQYF.

The chain carries TRBV9 and TRBJ1-5; D is uncertain. The CDR3 covers 13 residues. CDR1 is SGDLS, CDR2 YYNGEE, per germline. V was pared by 0 bases and J by 6 bases, with 7 bases between. This chain's CDR3 is CASSVGGGQPQHF. DNA of the CDR3: TGTGCCAGCAGCGTAGGTGGCGGTCAGCCCCAGCATTTT.

The chain links TRBV7-9 to TRBJ1-1, with 7 bases identical to TRBD1. The germline gives CDR1 SEHNR, CDR2 FQNEAQ (reference sequence). After removal of 5 bases from V and 4 bases from J, the junction contained 7 bases not matched to a gene. This CDR3 has 14 residues. The DNA of the CDR3 is TGTGCCAGCAGCGTTGGCCAGGGGGTCACTGAAGCTTTCTTT. Its protein product is CASSVGQGVTEAFF. The full variable domain, completed using reference TRBV7-9 and TRBJ1-1, is DTGVSQNPRHKITKRGQNVTFRCDPISEHNRLYWYRQTLGQGPEFLTYFQNEAQLEKSRLLSDRFSAERPKGSFSTLEIQRTEQGDSAMYLCASSVGQGVTEAFFGQGTRLTVV.

V and J are TRBV18 and TRBJ2-5; 7 nucleotides match TRBD1. Trimming cost V 6 bases and J 4 bases; bases outside gene matches: 11. The V gene's germline CDR1 is KGHSH and CDR2 LQKENI. The CDR3 is made up of 15 amino acids. CDR3: CASSSNTGVAETQYF. The CDR3 DNA is TGTGCCAGCTCCAGCAATACAGGGGTGGCAGAGACCCAGTACTTC.

This chain connects TRBV6-5 to TRBJ2-7; TRBD1 is a possible D gene (6 bases). V lost 4 bases to trimming and J lost 4 bases, with 17 bases between them. Germline V gives CDR1 MNHEY, CDR2 SVGAGI. The CDR3 is 15 residues long. The CDR3: CASSSNPGQGYEQYF. The CDR3 nucleotides read TGTGCCAGCAGTTCCAACCCAGGGCAGGGGTACGAGCAGTACTTC.

The gene calls are TRBV7-8 and TRBJ1-4, with D possibly being TRBD1 (5 bases). V was pared by 1 base and J by 7 bases, with 10 bases between. The CDR3 consists of 14 residues. Germline values: CDR1 SGHVS, CDR2 FQNEAQ. In DNA, the CDR3 is TGTGCCAGCAGCTTAGACAGGTTGCCTGAAAAACTGTTTTTT. Translated, it gives CASSLDRLPEKLFF.

The chain couples TRBV2 to TRBJ1-1, with D possibly being TRBD1 (6 bases). CDR3 length: 12 residues. Trimming removed 10 bases from V and 6 bases from J, with 15 bases in between. Germline V lookup: CDR1 SNHLY, CDR2 FYNNEI. The CDR3 region has the DNA TGTGCCACAAGGGGGGGGAATCCTGAAGCTTTCTTT. This translates into CATRGGNPEAFF.

The CDR3 DNA reads TGTGCCAGCAGCCAGGGTCCGTGGGACATTCAGTACTTC. As protein: CASSQGPWDIQYF. The J gene is TRBJ2-4, the V gene TRBV6-1, with a weak D call TRBD1 (5 bases). With 6 bases removed from V and 8 bases from J, the gap between germline ends came to 14 bases. The CDR3 runs 13 residues. Germline V lookup: CDR1 MNHNS, CDR2 SASEGT.

V and J are TRBV7-2 and TRBJ1-1, with TRBD1 as a possible D gene (6 bases). CDR1 is SGHTA and CDR2 is FQGNSA in the germline V gene. The V and J ends lost 2 bases and 2 bases respectively, with 12 bases between them. CDR3 length: 15 residues. CDR3 nucleotide sequence: TGTGCCAGCAGCTTAAAGGTGGGGGCCAACACTGAAGCTTTCTTT. The encoded protein is CASSLKVGANTEAFF. The entire variable domain, with the rest obtained from reference TRBV7-2 and TRBJ1-1, is as follows: GAGVSQSPSNKVTEKGKDVELRCDPISGHTALYWYRQSLGQGLEFLIYFQGNSAPDKSGLPSDRFSAERTGGSVSTLTIQRTQQEDSAVYLCASSLKVGANTEAFFGQGTRLTVV.

The chain couples TRBV6-1 to TRBJ2-5, with 12 bases fitting TRBD1. The CDR3 runs to 15 residues. The V gene end was trimmed by 8 bases and the J gene end by 4 bases; junction bases not matched to a gene: 8. CDR1 MNHNS and CDR2 SASEGT come from the germline V gene. CDR3 in amino acids: CASATGTGGAETQYF. The CDR3 DNA sequence: TGTGCCAGCGCAACCGGGACAGGGGGCGCAGAGACCCAGTACTTC.

The CDR3 protein is CASSMGQVNTEAFF. DNA of the CDR3: TGTGCCAGCAGCATGGGACAGGTGAACACTGAAGCTTTCTTT. The rearrangement joins TRBV11-3 to TRBJ1-1; TRBD1 agrees at 8 bases. Germline-derived CDR1 and CDR2 are SGHNT and YENEEA. V lost 5 bases to trimming and J lost 0 bases; unmatched junction nucleotides: 2. CDR3 length: 14 residues.

The rearrangement joins TRBV7-8 to TRBJ2-5, with 8 bases fitting TRBD1. The V segment lost 5 bases and the J segment 3 bases; nucleotides outside the gene matches: 2. Germline V gene sequence: CDR1 SGHVS, CDR2 FQNEAQ. The CDR3 is 13 amino acids. CDR3 DNA: TGTGCCAGCAGCAAGGGACAGGAAGAGACCCAGTACTTC. It translates to CASSKGQEETQYF.